These T cell receptor beta chains were read from a single sample in a study of blood T cell repertoires in COVID-19. Sequencing used immunoSEQ multiplex PCR; TCRdb keeps in-frame clones, though not all of them. The sample yields hundreds of thousands of clones, 70% to 90% seen once. The specimen was PBMCs or T cells enriched from blood (not recorded which). These TCRs come from a woman between 18 and 30 years old with acute COVID-19. CDR3s include the opening cysteine and the closing phenylalanine or tryptophan.

cdr3_length	v_call	cdr3_aa
16	TRBV6-5	CASSYSRGQLNTEAFF
13	TRBV7-6	CASSPRRTGELFF
11	TRBV2	CASSFGSRQYF
14	TRBV27	CASSLVRGNSPLHF
11	TRBV11-2	CASGGGETQYF
15	TRBV28	CASSLTGSHNSPLHF
17	TRBV6-1	CASSGLAGDWSYNEQFF
16	TRBV28	CASAPSDGSVSYEQYF
12	TRBV6-1	CASSEHTDTQYF
16	TRBV7-6	CASSLGHKGVQETQYF
15	TRBV12-5	CASGLGGQGVTEAFF
14	TRBV19	CASSMGLAFNEQFF
15	TRBV18	CASSPSRTSVDEQFF
14	TRBV19	CASSRGTSLQPQHF
13	TRBV3-1/TRBV3-2	CASSQEGGAEQYF
16	TRBV11-2	CASSLNRGGMNTEAFF
14	TRBV6-5	CASSYLAGGYEQYF
14	TRBV29-1	CSVEARVSEETQYF
14	TRBV7-2	CASSLGQGYSPLHF
16	TRBV2	CASSQGQGAGNQPQHF
16	TRBV10-3	CAISESRLAGADEQYF
15	TRBV25-1	CASSGSAGSTGELFF
14	TRBV3-1/TRBV3-2	CASSQGVMNTEAFF
14	TRBV7-8	CASSFGTGAYEQYF
12	TRBV19	CARNRGNGELFF
14	TRBV2	CASSVSAYNSPLHF
16	TRBV18	CASSPNRQRANYGYTF
17	TRBV4-1	CASSQVWDRGNVPEQYF
15	TRBV6-5	CASSYYGQSREKLFF
13	TRBV7-2	CASSQSHRREQFF
16	TRBV7-2	CASSLLSGGHSNEQFF
13	TRBV7-8	CGTLQGAETEAFF
16	TRBV5-8	CASSLGQGADNEKLFF
16	TRBV9	CASSENRDSESGELFF
17	TRBV27	CASSSNARTGGEETQYF
17	TRBV7-9	CASSLEFGERVYNEQFF
14	TRBV2	CASSEAGRAGGYTF
16	TRBV21-1	CASSKARLGGNQPQHF
14	TRBV19	CASSRAGSNEKLFF
14	TRBV30	CAWRRGGTGNTIYF
15	TRBV9	CASSVRPTGDSPLHF
18	TRBV11-2	CASSLGLGQPTSTDTQYF
12	TRBV2	CASSTSNYGYTF
14	TRBV10-2	CASSDPGMNTEAFF
13	TRBV30	CAWSVNIYYGYTF
14	TRBV6-5	CASSRTGGNQPQHF
14	TRBV7-2	CASSRIGSNEKLFF
17	TRBV10-3	CAISSPGLDRGSSPLHF
12	TRBV9	CASSVAQNEQFF
18	TRBV7-8	CASSFARGTGGPHEKLFF
14	TRBV19	CASSNRGWSTEAFF
17	TRBV27	CASSLSFTASYNSPLHF